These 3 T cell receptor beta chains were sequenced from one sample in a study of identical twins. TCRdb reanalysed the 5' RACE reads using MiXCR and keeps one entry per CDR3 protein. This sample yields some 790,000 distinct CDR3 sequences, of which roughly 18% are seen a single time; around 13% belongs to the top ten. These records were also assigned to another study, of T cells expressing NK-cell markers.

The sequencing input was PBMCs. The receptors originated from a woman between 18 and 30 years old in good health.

CDR3 coding DNA: TGTGCCAGCAGTTCGGACAGGAGGCTTTTTTTCGAGCAGTACTTC. Translated: CASSSDRRLFFEQYF. The chain has TRBV12-3 or TRBV12-4 and TRBJ2-7; TRBD1 agrees at 7 bases. J gave up 6 bases and V 4 bases, and 12 bases lay outside the gene matches. The CDR3 loop spans 15 amino acids.

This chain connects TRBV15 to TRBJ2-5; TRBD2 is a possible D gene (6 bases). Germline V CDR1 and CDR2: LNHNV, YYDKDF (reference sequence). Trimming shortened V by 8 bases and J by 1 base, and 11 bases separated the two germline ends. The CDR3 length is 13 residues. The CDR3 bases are TGTGCCACCTTCGACGGGGGCCAAGAGACCCAGTACTTC. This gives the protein CATFDGGQETQYF.

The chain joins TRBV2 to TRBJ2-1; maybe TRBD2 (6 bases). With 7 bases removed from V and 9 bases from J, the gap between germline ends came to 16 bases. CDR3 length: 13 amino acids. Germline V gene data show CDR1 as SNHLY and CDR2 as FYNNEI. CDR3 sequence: CASMGGSRGEQFF. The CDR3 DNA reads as TGTGCCAGCATGGGGGGATCAAGGGGTGAGCAGTTCTTC.